This TCR beta chain was found in a study of identical twins. One entry per CDR3 protein, called by TCRdb with MiXCR from the 5' RACE reads. The sample yields some 330,000 distinct CDR3 sequences, approximately 8.8% seen once. This clonotype occurred a few times. This TCR was sampled from a woman aged 50 to 60 in good health. Sequencing was performed on naive T cells sorted from blood.

This CDR3 reads CASSFVGGNYNEQFF. In nucleotides, the CDR3 is TGCGCCAGCAGCTTTGTCGGGGGAAACTACAATGAGCAGTTCTTC. The genes are TRBV5-1 and TRBJ2-1, with D possibly being TRBD2 (6 bases). The CDR3 totals 15 residues. V lost 2 bases and J 3 bases, leaving 12 bases between the germline ends. Germline V gives CDR1 SGHRS, CDR2 YFSETQ. Supplemented by reference TRBV5-1 and TRBJ2-1, the full variable domain reads KAGVTQTPRYLIKTRGQQVTLSCSPISGHRSVSWYQQTPGQGLQFLFEYFSETQRNKGNFPGRFSGRQFSNSRSEMNVSTLELGDSALYLCASSFVGGNYNEQFFGPGTRLTVL.